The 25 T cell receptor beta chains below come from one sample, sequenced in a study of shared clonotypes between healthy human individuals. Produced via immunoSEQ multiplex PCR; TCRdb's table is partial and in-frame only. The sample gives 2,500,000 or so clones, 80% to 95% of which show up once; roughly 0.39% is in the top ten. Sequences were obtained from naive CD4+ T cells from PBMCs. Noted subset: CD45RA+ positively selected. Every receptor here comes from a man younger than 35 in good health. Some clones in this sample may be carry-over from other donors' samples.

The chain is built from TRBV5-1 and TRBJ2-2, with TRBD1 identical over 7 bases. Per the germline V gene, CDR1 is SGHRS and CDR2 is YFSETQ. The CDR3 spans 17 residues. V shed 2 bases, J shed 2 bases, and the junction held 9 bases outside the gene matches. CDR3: CASSLAPRDSNTGELFF. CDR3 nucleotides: TGCGCCAGCAGCTTAGCTCCCCGGGACAGCAACACCGGGGAGCTGTTTTTT.

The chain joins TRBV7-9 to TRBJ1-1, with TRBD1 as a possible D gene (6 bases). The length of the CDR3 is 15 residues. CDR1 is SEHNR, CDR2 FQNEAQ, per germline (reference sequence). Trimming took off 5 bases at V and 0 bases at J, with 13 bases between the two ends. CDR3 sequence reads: CASSVQGGMNTEAFF. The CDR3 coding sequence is TGTGCCAGCAGCGTACAGGGTGGGATGAACACTGAAGCTTTCTTT.

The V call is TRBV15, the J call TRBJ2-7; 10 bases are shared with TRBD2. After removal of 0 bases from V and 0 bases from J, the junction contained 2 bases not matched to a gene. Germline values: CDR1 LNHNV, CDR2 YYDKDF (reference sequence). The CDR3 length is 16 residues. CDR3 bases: TGTGCCACCAGCAGAGATAAGCGGGAGGGCTCCTACGAGCAGTACTTC. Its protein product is CATSRDKREGSYEQYF.

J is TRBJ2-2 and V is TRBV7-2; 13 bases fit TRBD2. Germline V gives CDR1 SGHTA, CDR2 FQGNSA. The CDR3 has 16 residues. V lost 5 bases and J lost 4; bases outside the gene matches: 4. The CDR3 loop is CASSPRLAGGTGELFF. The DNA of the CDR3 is TGTGCCAGCAGCCCACGACTAGCGGGGGGCACCGGGGAGCTGTTTTTT.

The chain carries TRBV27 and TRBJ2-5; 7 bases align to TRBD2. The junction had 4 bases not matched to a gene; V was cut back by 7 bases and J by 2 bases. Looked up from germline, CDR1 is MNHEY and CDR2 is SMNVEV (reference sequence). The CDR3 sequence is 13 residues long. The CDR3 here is CASKRGQQETQYF. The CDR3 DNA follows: TGTGCCAGCAAGCGGGGCCAACAAGAGACCCAGTACTTC.

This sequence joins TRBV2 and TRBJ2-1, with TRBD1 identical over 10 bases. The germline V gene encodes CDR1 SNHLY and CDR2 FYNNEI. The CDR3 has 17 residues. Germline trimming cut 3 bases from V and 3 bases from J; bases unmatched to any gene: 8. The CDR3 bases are TGTGCCAGCAGTGATCGCCGGACAGGGGGTTTCTACAATGAGCAGTTCTTC. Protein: CASSDRRTGGFYNEQFF.

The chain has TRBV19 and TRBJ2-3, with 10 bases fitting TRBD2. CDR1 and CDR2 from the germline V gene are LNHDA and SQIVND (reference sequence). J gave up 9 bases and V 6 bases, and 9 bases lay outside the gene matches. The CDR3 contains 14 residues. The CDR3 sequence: CASRRAGGPVTQYF. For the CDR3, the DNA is TGTGCCAGTAGAAGAGCGGGAGGGCCGGTCACGCAGTATTTT.

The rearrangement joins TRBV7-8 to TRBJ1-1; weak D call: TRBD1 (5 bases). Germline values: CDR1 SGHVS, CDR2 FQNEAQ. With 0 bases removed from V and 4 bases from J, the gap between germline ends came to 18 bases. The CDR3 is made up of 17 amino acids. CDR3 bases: TGTGCCAGCAGCTTAGCACCGGGACGGGGCCCTATCACTGAAGCTTTCTTT. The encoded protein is CASSLAPGRGPITEAFF.

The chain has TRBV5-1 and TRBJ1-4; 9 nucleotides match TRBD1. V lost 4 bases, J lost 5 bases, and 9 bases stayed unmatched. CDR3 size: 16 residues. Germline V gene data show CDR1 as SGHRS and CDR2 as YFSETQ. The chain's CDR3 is CASSMPDRGRNEKLFF. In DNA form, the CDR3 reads TGCGCCAGCAGCATGCCGGACAGGGGTCGAAATGAAAAACTGTTTTTT.

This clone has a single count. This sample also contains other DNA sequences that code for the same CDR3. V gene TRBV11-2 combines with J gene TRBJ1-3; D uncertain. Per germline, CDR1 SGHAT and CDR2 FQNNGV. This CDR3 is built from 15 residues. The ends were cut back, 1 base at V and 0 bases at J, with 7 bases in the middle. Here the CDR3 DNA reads TGTGCCAGCAGCTTAGGCCAGCTCTCTGGAAACACCATATATTTT. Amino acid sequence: CASSLGQLSGNTIYF.

CDR3 sequence (DNA): TGTGCCAGCAGTTTGAGGGGGCTTAATGAAAAACTGTTTTTT. The encoded protein is CASSLRGLNEKLFF. The rearrangement links TRBV28 to TRBJ1-4; 7 nucleotides align to TRBD1. The germline V gene encodes CDR1 MDHEN and CDR2 SYDVKM. The CDR3 covers 14 residues. V dropped 3 bases and J dropped 4; count of bases not matched to a gene: 2.

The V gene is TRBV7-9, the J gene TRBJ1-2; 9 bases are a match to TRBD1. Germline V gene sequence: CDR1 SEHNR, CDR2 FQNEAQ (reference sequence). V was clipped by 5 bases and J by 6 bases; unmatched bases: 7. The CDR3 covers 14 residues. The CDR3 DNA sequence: TGTGCCAGCAGCAGGGACAGGGACGGCAATGGCTACACCTTC. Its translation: CASSRDRDGNGYTF.

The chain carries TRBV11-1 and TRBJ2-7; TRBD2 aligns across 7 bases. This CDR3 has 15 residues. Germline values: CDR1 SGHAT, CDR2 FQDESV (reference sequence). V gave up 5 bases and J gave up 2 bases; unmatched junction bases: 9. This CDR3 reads CASSPRGGMTYEQYF. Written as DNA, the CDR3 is TGTGCCAGCAGCCCGCGGGGAGGGATGACCTACGAGCAGTACTTC.

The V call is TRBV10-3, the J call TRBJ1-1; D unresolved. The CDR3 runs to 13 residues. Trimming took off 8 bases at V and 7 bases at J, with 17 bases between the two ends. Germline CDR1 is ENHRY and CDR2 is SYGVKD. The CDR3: CAIREPGRDEAFF. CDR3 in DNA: TGTGCCATCCGAGAACCCGGGCGGGATGAAGCTTTCTTT.

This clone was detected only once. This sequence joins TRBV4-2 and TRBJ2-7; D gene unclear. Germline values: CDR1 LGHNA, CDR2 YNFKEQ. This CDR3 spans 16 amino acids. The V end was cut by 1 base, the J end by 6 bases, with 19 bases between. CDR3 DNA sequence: TGTGCCAGCAGCCAAGTAAGGGCCCACCTCTACGTCGAGCAGTACTTC. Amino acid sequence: CASSQVRAHLYVEQYF.

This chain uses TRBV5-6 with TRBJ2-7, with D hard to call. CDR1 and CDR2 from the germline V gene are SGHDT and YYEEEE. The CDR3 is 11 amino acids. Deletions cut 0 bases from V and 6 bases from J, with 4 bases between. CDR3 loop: CASSLGLEQYF. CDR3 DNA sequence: TGTGCCAGCAGCTTGGGGCTCGAGCAGTACTTC. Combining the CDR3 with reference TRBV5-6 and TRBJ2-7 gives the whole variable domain DAGVTQSPTHLIKTRGQQVTLRCSPKSGHDTVSWYQQALGQGPQFIFQYYEEEERQRGNFPDRFSGHQFPNYSSELNVNALLLGDSALYLCASSLGLEQYFGPGTRLTVT.

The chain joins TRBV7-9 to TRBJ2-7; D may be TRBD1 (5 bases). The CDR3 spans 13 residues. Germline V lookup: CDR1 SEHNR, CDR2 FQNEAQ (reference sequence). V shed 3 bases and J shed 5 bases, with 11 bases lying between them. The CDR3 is CASSFTGVDEQYF. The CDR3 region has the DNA TGTGCCAGCAGCTTTACAGGAGTAGACGAGCAGTACTTC.

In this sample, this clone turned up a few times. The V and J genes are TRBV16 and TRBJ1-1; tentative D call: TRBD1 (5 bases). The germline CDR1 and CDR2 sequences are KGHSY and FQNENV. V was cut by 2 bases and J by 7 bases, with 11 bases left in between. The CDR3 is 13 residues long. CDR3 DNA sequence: TGTGCCAGCAGCCAAAGCAGGGACGGTGAAGCTTTCTTT. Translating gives CASSQSRDGEAFF.

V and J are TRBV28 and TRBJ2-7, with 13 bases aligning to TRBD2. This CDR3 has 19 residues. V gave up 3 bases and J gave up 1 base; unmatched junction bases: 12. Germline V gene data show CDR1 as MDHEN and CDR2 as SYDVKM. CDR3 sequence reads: CASSFYLGLAGEGSYEQYF. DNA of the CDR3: TGTGCCAGCAGTTTCTACCTCGGACTAGCGGGAGAGGGGTCCTACGAGCAGTACTTC.

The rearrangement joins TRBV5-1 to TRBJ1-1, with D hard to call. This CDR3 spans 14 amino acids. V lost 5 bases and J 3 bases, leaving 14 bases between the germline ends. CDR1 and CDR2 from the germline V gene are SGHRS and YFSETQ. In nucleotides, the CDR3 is TGCGCCAGCAGGACCCTCCGGGGTGACACTGAAGCTTTCTTT. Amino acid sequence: CASRTLRGDTEAFF.

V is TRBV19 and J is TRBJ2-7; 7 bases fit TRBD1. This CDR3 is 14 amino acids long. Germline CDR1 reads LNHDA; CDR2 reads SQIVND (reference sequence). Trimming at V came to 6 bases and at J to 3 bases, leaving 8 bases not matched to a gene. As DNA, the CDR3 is TGTGCCAGTAGCACCGGGACAGCATTCTACGAGCAGTACTTC. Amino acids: CASSTGTAFYEQYF. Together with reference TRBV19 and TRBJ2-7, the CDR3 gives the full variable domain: DGGITQSPKYLFRKEGQNVTLSCEQNLNHDAMYWYRQDPGQGLRLIYYSQIVNDFQKGDIAEGYSVSREKKESFPLTVTSAQKNPTAFYLCASSTGTAFYEQYFGPGTRLTVT.

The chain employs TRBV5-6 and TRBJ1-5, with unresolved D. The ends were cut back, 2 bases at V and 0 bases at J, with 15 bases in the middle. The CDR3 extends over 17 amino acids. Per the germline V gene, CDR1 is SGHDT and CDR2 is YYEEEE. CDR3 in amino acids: CASSFRPRADSNQPQHF. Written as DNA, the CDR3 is TGTGCCAGCAGCTTTCGCCCACGGGCCGATAGCAATCAGCCCCAGCATTTT.

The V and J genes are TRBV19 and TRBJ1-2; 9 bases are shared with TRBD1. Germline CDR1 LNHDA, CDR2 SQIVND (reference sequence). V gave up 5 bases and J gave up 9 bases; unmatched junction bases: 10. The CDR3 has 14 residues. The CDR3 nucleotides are TGTGCCAGTAGTCTCCTGGGACAGGGAGAGAGCTACACCTTC. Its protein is CASSLLGQGESYTF.

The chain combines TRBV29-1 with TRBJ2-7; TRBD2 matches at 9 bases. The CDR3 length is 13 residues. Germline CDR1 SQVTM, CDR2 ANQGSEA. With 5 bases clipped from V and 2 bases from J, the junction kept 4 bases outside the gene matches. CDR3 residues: CSVLVAGAYEQYF. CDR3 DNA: TGCAGCGTTTTAGTAGCGGGAGCCTACGAGCAGTACTTC.

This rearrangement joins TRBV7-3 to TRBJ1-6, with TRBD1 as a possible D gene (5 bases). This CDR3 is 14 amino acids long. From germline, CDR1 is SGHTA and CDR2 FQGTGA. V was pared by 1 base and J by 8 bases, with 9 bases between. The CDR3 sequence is CASSLRGRDSPLHF. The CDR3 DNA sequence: TGTGCCAGCAGCTTAAGGGGCAGAGATTCACCCCTCCACTTT.